This T cell receptor beta chain originates from a study of cytomegalovirus exposure and HLA in healthy donors. Study findings and constraints: It was reported that TCR beta sequences correctly inferred the HLA-A and HLA-B alleles for most subjects. In a later analysis, most CMV-associated TCR beta chains appeared HLA-restricted.

As concerns this clone: What it binds is not known.

There are 15 residues in the CDR3. Germline V gene data show CDR1 as MGHRA and CDR2 as YSYEKL. The J segment lost 4 bases and the V segment lost 7 bases, leaving 8 bases of the junction unmatched. The PCR was carried out with 60 Vbeta primers and 13 Jbeta primers. Assay: immunoSEQ multiplex PCR; the TCRdb copy retains only in-frame clones and omits some. The sample includes 150,000 to 200,000 clones, approximately 85% of them seen just once. This chain links TRBV4-1 with TRBJ2-7; 12 nucleotides match TRBD2. The receptor was isolated from a man aged 18 to 35 in good health and CMV-seropositive. The sequencing sample was made of PBMCs. In DNA form, the CDR3 reads TGCGCCAGCAACCAGCTAGCGGGGGGGCCGTACGAGCAGTACTTC. This codes for CASNQLAGGPYEQYF.